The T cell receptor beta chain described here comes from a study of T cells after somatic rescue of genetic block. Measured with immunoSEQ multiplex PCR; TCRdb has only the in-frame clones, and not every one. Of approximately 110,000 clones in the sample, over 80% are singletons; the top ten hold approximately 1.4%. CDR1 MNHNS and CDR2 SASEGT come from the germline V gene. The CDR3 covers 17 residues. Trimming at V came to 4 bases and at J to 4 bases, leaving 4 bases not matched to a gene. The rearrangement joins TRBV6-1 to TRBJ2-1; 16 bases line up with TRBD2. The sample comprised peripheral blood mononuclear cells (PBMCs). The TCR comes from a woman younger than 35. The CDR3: CASSAGLAGGKYNEQFF. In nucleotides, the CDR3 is TGTGCCAGCAGTGCGGGACTAGCGGGGGGGAAATACAATGAGCAGTTCTTC.